The T cell receptor (beta chain) under discussion was sequenced for a study of naive and memory T cell subsets. The study's findings and limits: Possibly reflecting memory cells re-expressing CD45RA, a few larger clonotypes occurred in naive repertoires, especially CD8.

From the second PCR step, alpha and beta chains were amplified apart. Both TRBC1 and TRBC2 were covered by a beta constant-region primer of two equimolar oligonucleotides. Ligated cDNA was amplified by four rounds of PCR with nested alpha and beta constant-region primers and SP2. TCRdb processed the UMI-ligation and nested PCR reads anew with MiXCR; each CDR3 protein has one entry. This sample carries 140,000 to 150,000 distinct CDR3 sequences, approximately 22% of them seen once, and the ten largest clones take about 0.11%. The CDR3 length is 15 residues. CDR1 is PRHDT and CDR2 is FYEKMQ in the germline V gene (reference sequence). Trimming left V 5 bases short and J 0 bases short, with 11 bases between. Only one count was recorded for this clonotype. Its target is unknown.

This chain connects TRBV13 to TRBJ1-3; tentatively, D is TRBD1 (5 bases). Sequenced: naive CD4+ T cells from blood. The TCR sequence derives from a human donor in good health. Written as DNA, the CDR3 is TGTGCCAGCAGCGGCCGGGACTTCTCTGGAAACACCATATATTTT. As protein: CASSGRDFSGNTIYF.